The clone carrying this T cell receptor beta chain showed up just a few times. Germline V gene lookup returns CDR1 SGHTA and CDR2 FQGTGA. The CDR3 sequence is 13 residues long. V was shortened by 4 bases and J by 8 bases, with 9 bases between the two germline ends. As TCR cDNA was made by 5'RACE template switching, a universal primer site and UMIs were added. Using its own MiXCR run on the 5' RACE reads, TCRdb lists one record per CDR3 protein. In the table there are about 330,000 distinct CDR3 sequences, about 4% of which are singletons. This sample was included in a study of T cells after yellow fever vaccination. Background on the study: SMART-Seq v4 Ultra Low Input handled preparation of low-cell-number fractions.

This receptor was obtained from a man aged 18 to 30 who received the YFV17D yellow fever vaccine. The rearrangement links TRBV7-3 to TRBJ1-6, with D possibly matching TRBD1 (5 bases). Here the sequenced sample was PBMCs, taken 5 days after the yellow fever booster vaccination. The CDR3 DNA reads as TGTGCCAGCAGCTCACAGGTTGATTCACCCCTCCACTTT. Residues: CASSSQVDSPLHF. Supplemented by reference TRBV7-3 and TRBJ1-6, the full variable domain reads GAGVSQTPSNKVTEKGKYVELRCDPISGHTALYWYRQSLGQGPEFLIYFQGTGAADDSGLPNDRFFAVRPEGSVSTLKIQRTERGDSAVYLCASSSQVDSPLHFGNGTRLTVT.